This T cell receptor (beta chain) was sequenced for a study of T cell responses to AZD1222 COVID-19 vaccine. In the study overall: Doses given second, at about 4 or about 12 weeks, were pooled. Study-level results: The span of vaccine-associated CD4 TCRs extended across spike, with dominance at 160-218 and 743-854. Repertoires were obtained solely post-peak T cell response. A rise in Spike-specific TCR breadth and depth followed two AZD1222 doses.

Worth noting for this clone: No antigen is known for it.

This table comes from immunoSEQ multiplex PCR, and its TCRdb copy is limited to in-frame clones, with some not included. This sample carries approximately 120,000 clones, about 88% of them seen once, and the ten largest clones take more than 15%. Germline V gene sequence: CDR1 SGHNT, CDR2 YYREEE (reference sequence). The CDR3 is made up of 15 amino acids. V was pared by 3 bases and J by 1 base, with 10 bases between. This chain uses TRBV5-4 with TRBJ2-2; no clear D gene. The sequences come from peripheral blood, collected on day 0 of AZD1222 vaccination. The sequence was obtained from an adult in good health. CDR3 sequence reads: CASSSRRKNTGELFF. CDR3 sequence (DNA): TGTGCCAGCAGCTCACGGCGGAAGAACACCGGGGAGCTGTTTTTT.